This TCR beta chain was profiled in a study of T cells in Graves' hyperthyroidism and ophthalmopathy. General study points: From stable hyperthyroidism, ophthalmopathy was separated by a 13 V-J model. Blood shared most expanded thyroid clonotypes above 0.001.

This clonotype was counted many times. Its target is not known. Compared with germline, one end of the junction differs, possibly owing to a read error. Disease duration under 2 months; hyperthyroidism patients were aged 18 to 65. Researchers took RNA transcripts and amplified the TCR beta CDR3 regions from them. Initially, a first-round RT-PCR of the TCR CDR3 employed the HTBI primer set. TCRdb recomputed calls from the multiplex PCR reads with MiXCR, one row per CDR3 protein. The data contain some 370,000 distinct CDR3 sequences, about a sixth of them singletons. The CDR3 is made up of 14 amino acids. Germline CDR1 is SGHRS and CDR2 is YFSETQ.

J is TRBJ1-1 and V is TRBV5-1; 7 positions agree with TRBD1. The TCR originated in a woman aged 25 to 39 with Graves' hyperthyroidism that later progressed to Graves' ophthalmopathy. The sample consisted of blood. The CDR3 DNA follows: TGTGCCAGCAGCCTACAGGGGATGAACACTGAAGCTTTCTTT. It is translated as CASSLQGMNTEAFF.